The 7 T cell receptor beta chains below come from one sample, sequenced in a study of blood T cell repertoires in COVID-19. The method was immunoSEQ multiplex PCR; TCRdb's version includes in-frame clones alone and lacks a portion of them. The sample carries 200,000 to 250,000 clones, around nine tenths recorded once. Sequences were obtained from peripheral blood. All receptors come from a woman aged 18-30 years who had recovered from COVID-19.

Points on this clone: Other DNA sequences in this specimen translate into the identical CDR3. The chain couples TRBV9 to TRBJ2-1, with 9 bases identical to TRBD2. In germline, CDR1 is SGDLS, CDR2 YYNGEE. V lost 0 bases and J lost 6; bases outside the gene matches: 4. The CDR3 has 15 residues. The CDR3: CASSVGLAGSNEQFF. For the CDR3, the DNA is TGTGCCAGCAGCGTAGGGCTAGCGGGATCCAATGAGCAGTTCTTC.

A single count supports this clone. The J gene is TRBJ2-7, the V gene TRBV6-5, with 13 bases fitting TRBD2. V was clipped by 6 bases and J by 3 bases; unmatched bases: 5. Germline V lookup: CDR1 MNHEY, CDR2 SVGAGI. This CDR3 is 15 amino acids long. CDR3 residues: CASRRTSGGYYEQYF. CDR3 coding DNA: TGTGCCAGCAGAAGGACTAGCGGGGGATACTACGAGCAGTACTTC.

J is TRBJ1-5 and V is TRBV5-6, with 12 bases aligning to TRBD1. This CDR3 is 13 amino acids long. The V gene end was trimmed by 3 bases and the J gene end by 11 bases; junction bases not matched to a gene: 3. Germline V CDR1 and CDR2: SGHDT, YYEEEE. CDR3 nucleotide sequence: TGTGCCAGCAGCTGGGGGACAGGGGGCGCCCAGCATTTT. This encodes CASSWGTGGAQHF.

The chain couples TRBV9 to TRBJ1-2; a possible D gene is TRBD1 (6 bases). The CDR3 contains 15 residues. Germline V CDR1 and CDR2: SGDLS, YYNGEE. Trimming took 4 bases from V and 0 from J, leaving 13 bases between them. The CDR3 DNA sequence: TGTGCCAGCAGCTCCCAGACAGGCCCTAACTATGGCTACACCTTC. The encoded protein is CASSSQTGPNYGYTF.

This rearrangement joins TRBV19 to TRBJ2-2; D is ambiguous. Trimming pared 7 bases from V and 6 bases from J, leaving 9 bases between. Germline V gene data show CDR1 as LNHDA and CDR2 as SQIVND (reference sequence). This CDR3 spans 12 amino acids. CDR3 protein: CASIGLSGELFF. For the CDR3, the DNA is TGTGCCAGTATTGGGCTTTCCGGGGAGCTGTTTTTT.

Here the CDR3 reads CASSSGTSGYTDTQYF. The CDR3 DNA is TGTGCCAGCAGTTCCGGGACTAGCGGATACACAGATACGCAGTATTTT. V usage is TRBV27 and J usage is TRBJ2-3; 11 nucleotides agree with TRBD2. This CDR3 contains 16 residues. J was trimmed by 2 bases and V by 4 bases; bases with no gene match: 5. The germline gives CDR1 MNHEY, CDR2 SMNVEV (reference sequence).

The rearrangement joins TRBV7-9 to TRBJ2-4, with 8 bases matching TRBD1. Per germline, CDR1 SEHNR and CDR2 FQNEAQ (reference sequence). This CDR3 is built from 14 residues. The V gene end was trimmed by 5 bases and the J gene end by 6 bases; junction bases not matched to a gene: 6. DNA for the CDR3: TGTGCCAGCAGCCGGACAGGGTTGGGAAACATTCAGTACTTC. Its protein is CASSRTGLGNIQYF.